The 13 T cell receptor beta chains in this list originate from one sample, sequenced in a study of Graves' ophthalmopathy and Graves' hyperthyroidism. Investigators amplified TCR beta CDR3 regions from RNA transcripts. HTBI primers were employed in first-round RT-PCR, then a second-round multiplex PCR followed. From the multiplex PCR reads, TCRdb called clonotypes with MiXCR, one entry per CDR3 protein. Of about 180,000 distinct CDR3 sequences listed, under 40% are singletons. Sample: peripheral blood. All receptors derive from a woman aged 40 to 50 with Graves' ophthalmopathy.

This clonotype was seen ten or more times. This chain uses TRBV7-8 with TRBJ1-2; D is undetermined. CDR3 size: 13 residues. In germline, CDR1 is SGHVS, CDR2 FQNEAQ. V lost 1 base, J lost 4 bases, and 7 bases lay in between. For the CDR3, the DNA is TGTGCCAGCAGCTTAGGAGGCGGCTATGGCTACACCTTC. This codes for CASSLGGGYGYTF. The full variable domain, in which reference TRBV7-8 and TRBJ1-2 provide the parts outside the CDR3, is GAGVSQSPRYKVAKRGQDVALRCDPISGHVSLFWYQQALGQGPEFLTYFQNEAQLDKSGLPSDRFFAERPEGSVSTLKIQRTQQEDSAVYLCASSLGGGYGYTFGSGTRLTVV.

This clonotype was recorded many times. This chain links TRBV18 with TRBJ1-1; D not resolved. The CDR3 loop spans 14 amino acids. The germline V gene encodes CDR1 KGHSH and CDR2 LQKENI. Trimming removed 1 base at V and 4 bases at J, with 10 bases between. The CDR3, as DNA: TGTGCCAGCTCACCACGGAGGGCGGGCACTGAAGCTTTCTTT. Its translation: CASSPRRAGTEAFF.

The chain recombines TRBV20-1 with TRBJ2-5, with a weak D call TRBD1 (5 bases). In germline, CDR1 is DFQATT, CDR2 SNEGSKA (reference sequence). The CDR3 totals 14 residues. Between the trimmed V and J ends, which lost 1 base and 1 base, there was a span of 10 bases. DNA of the CDR3: TGCAGTGCTAGAGTCGACAGCCTCCAAGAGACCCAGTACTTC. This gives the protein CSARVDSLQETQYF.

This clonotype occurred many times. This rearrangement joins TRBV9 to TRBJ1-5; a possible D gene is TRBD1 (5 bases). The CDR3 is 15 residues long. Germline V lookup: CDR1 SGDLS, CDR2 YYNGEE. The germline V and J ends were trimmed by 0 bases and 2 bases, with 9 bases remaining between them. The chain's CDR3 is CASSVDEGGNQPQHF. In nucleotides, the CDR3 is TGTGCCAGCAGCGTAGACGAAGGGGGCAATCAGCCCCAGCATTTT.

V usage is TRBV7-2 and J usage is TRBJ2-4, with D tentatively TRBD2 (5 bases). The CDR3 spans 14 residues. The germline gives CDR1 SGHTA, CDR2 FQGNSA. V gave up 6 bases and J gave up 10 bases, with 19 bases separating them. The CDR3 nucleotides read TGTGCCAGCAGTTCAACCGGGGTCCTGGGGATTCAGTACTTC. Protein product: CASSSTGVLGIQYF.

At least ten counts were recorded for this clonotype. The chain uses TRBV10-3 and TRBJ2-5; TRBD2 aligns across 9 bases. V was clipped by 0 bases and J by 1 base; unmatched bases: 6. The CDR3 extends over 17 amino acids. In germline, CDR1 is ENHRY, CDR2 SYGVKD. The CDR3 loop reads CAISESQTSGFQETQYF. The CDR3 bases are TGTGCCATCAGTGAGTCGCAAACTAGCGGGTTCCAAGAGACCCAGTACTTC.

This clonotype was seen more than once but under ten times. V and J are TRBV12-3 or TRBV12-4 and TRBJ2-7; 9 positions agree with TRBD2. V was pared by 5 bases and J by 3 bases, with 5 bases of the junction left unmatched. CDR3 length: 14 amino acids. The CDR3 nucleotides read TGTGCCAGCAGTCGTAATAGCGGGAGCTACGAGCAGTACTTC. Translated: CASSRNSGSYEQYF.

The gene calls are TRBV6-1 and TRBJ1-5, with D unresolved. The CDR3 has 14 amino acids. V lost 2 bases to trimming and J lost 0 bases, with 5 bases between them. The germline V gene encodes CDR1 MNHNS and CDR2 SASEGT. CDR3 DNA: TGTGCCAGCAGTGAATTCCGTAGCAATCAGCCCCAGCATTTT. Residues: CASSEFRSNQPQHF.

There are many counts of this clonotype. The rearrangement links TRBV5-1 to TRBJ1-2, with 7 bases fitting TRBD1. The CDR3 runs to 13 residues. The J segment lost 6 bases and the V segment lost 4 bases, leaving 6 bases of the junction unmatched. Germline-derived CDR1 and CDR2 are SGHRS and YFSETQ. The DNA of the CDR3 is TGCGCCAGCAGCGCGGGACAGACAAATGGCTACACCTTC. Translating gives CASSAGQTNGYTF.

The CDR3 region has the DNA TGTGCCAGCACCATAGGACTAGCGGCCGAGCAGTACTTC. This codes for CASTIGLAAEQYF. This chain joins TRBV7-8 and TRBJ2-7; 10 bases match TRBD2. With V trimmed by 7 bases and J by 6 bases, 6 bases remained unmatched. The CDR3 spans 13 residues. Per the germline V gene, CDR1 is SGHVS and CDR2 is FQNEAQ.

This clonotype was detected many times. The chain has TRBV6-2 or TRBV6-3 and TRBJ2-2; possibly TRBD1 for D (5 bases). Germline V gives CDR1 MNHEY, CDR2 SVGEGT. V was shortened by 10 bases and J by 7 bases, with 16 bases between the two germline ends. CDR3 length equals 13 residues. CDR3 coding DNA: TGTGCCATCAGGCAGGGTTTGGGCGGGGAGCTGTTTTTT. It yields the protein CAIRQGLGGELFF.

This clonotype was counted between two and nine times. This sequence joins TRBV7-2 and TRBJ2-7, with a possible D match to TRBD2 (6 bases). The V end was cut by 5 bases, the J end by 5 bases, with 16 bases between. The germline CDR1 and CDR2 sequences are SGHTA and FQGNSA. The CDR3 sequence is 14 residues long. The CDR3 DNA is TGTGCCAGCAGCCTCCCGGGGGTGGGCAACGAGCAGTACTTC. Its translation: CASSLPGVGNEQYF.

On this clonotype: The junction shows a germline mismatch at one end, possibly a read error. V usage is TRBV6-5 and J usage is TRBJ1-3, with unresolved D. The germline CDR1 and CDR2 sequences are MNHEY and SVGAGI. This CDR3 region has 15 residues. The CDR3 spells CASSLGKGSGDTIYF. CDR3 bases: TGTGCCAGCAGCTTAGGGAAAGGGTCTGGAGACACCATATATTTT.